This T cell receptor beta chain was retrieved from a study of blood T cells in healthy people across ages. Overall study findings and caveats: Diversity figures based on one million T cells were deemed too low.

This clonotype was seen more than once but under ten times. Antigen specificity is unknown. The second PCR ran roughly 7 to 11 cycles with a sample-barcoded 5' primer and J-beta primers. A 12-random-nucleotide template-switch adaptor tagged each cDNA molecule. Via MiXCR, TCRdb re-called the 5' RACE reads, giving one row per CDR3 protein. The table lists 700,000 to 850,000 distinct CDR3 sequences, 50% to 65% of them singletons. The germline CDR1 and CDR2 sequences are SGHRS and YFSETQ. The CDR3 covers 13 residues. The ends were cut back, 6 bases at V and 2 bases at J, with 10 bases in the middle. Sequencing was done on a sample of blood. This receptor was identified in an elderly man in good health. The gene calls are TRBV5-1 and TRBJ2-3; tentatively, D is TRBD1 (6 bases). The CDR3 nucleotides read TGCGCCAGCAACCAGGGGATCACAGATACGCAGTATTTT. This sequence encodes CASNQGITDTQYF. The full variable domain, with the rest looked up from reference TRBV5-1 and TRBJ2-3, is KAGVTQTPRYLIKTRGQQVTLSCSPISGHRSVSWYQQTPGQGLQFLFEYFSETQRNKGNFPGRFSGRQFSNSRSEMNVSTLELGDSALYLCASNQGITDTQYFGPGTRLTVL.